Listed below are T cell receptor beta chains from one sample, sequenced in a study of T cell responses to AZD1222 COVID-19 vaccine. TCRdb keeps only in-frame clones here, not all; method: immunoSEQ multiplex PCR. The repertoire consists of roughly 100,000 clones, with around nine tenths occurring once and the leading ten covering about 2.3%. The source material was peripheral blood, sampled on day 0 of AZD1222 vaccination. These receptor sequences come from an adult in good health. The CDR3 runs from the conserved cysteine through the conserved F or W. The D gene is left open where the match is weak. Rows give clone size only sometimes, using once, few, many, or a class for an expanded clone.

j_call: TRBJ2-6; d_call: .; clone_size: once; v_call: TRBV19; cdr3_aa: CASRVPSYSSGANVLTF; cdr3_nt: TGTGCCAGCAGGGTCCCCTCTTATAGTTCTGGGGCCAACGTCCTGACTTTC
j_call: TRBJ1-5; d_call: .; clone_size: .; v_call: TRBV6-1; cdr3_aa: CASSEVPDSNQPQHF; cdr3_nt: TGTGCCAGCAGTGAAGTCCCAGATAGCAATCAGCCCCAGCATTTT
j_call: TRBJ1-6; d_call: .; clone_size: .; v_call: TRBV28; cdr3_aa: CASSLSEGLAPLHF; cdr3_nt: TGTGCCAGCAGTTTAAGTGAGGGGCTGGCACCCCTCCACTTT
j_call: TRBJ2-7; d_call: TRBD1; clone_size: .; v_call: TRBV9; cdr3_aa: CASSVGGQGIDEQYF; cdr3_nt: TGTGCCAGCAGCGTAGGGGGACAGGGGATTGACGAGCAGTACTTC
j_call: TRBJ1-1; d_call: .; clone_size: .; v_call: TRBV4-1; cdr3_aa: CASSQELGNTEAFF; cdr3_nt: TGCGCCAGCAGCCAAGAATTGGGGAACACTGAAGCTTTCTTT
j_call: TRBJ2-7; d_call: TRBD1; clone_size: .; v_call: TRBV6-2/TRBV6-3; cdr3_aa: CASSYPVGGLSYEQYF; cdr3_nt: TGTGCCAGCAGTTACCCCGTAGGGGGCCTCTCCTACGAGCAGTACTTC
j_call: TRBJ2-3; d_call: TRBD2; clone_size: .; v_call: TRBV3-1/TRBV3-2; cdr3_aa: CASSQGPGLAAYTDTQYF; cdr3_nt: TGTGCCAGCAGCCAAGGGCCCGGACTAGCGGCCTACACAGATACGCAGTATTTT
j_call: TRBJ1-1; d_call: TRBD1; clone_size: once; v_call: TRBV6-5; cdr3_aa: CASSPGTGMNTEAFF; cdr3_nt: TGTGCCAGCAGTCCGGGGACAGGAATGAACACTGAAGCTTTCTTT
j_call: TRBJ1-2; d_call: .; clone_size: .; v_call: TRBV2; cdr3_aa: CASSEIPEGSGGYTF; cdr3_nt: TGTGCCAGCAGCGAAATTCCCGAGGGATCGGGTGGCTACACCTTC
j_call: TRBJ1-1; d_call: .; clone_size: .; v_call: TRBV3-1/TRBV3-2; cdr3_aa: CASSHFREETEAFF; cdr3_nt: TGTGCCAGCAGCCACTTCAGGGAGGAAACTGAAGCTTTCTTT
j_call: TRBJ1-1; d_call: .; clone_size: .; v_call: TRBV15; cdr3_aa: CATGHRDGLSTEAFF; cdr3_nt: TGTGCCACCGGGCACAGGGACGGGCTGTCCACTGAAGCTTTCTTT
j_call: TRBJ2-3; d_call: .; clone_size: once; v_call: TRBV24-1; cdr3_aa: CATSDFPEGGDTQYF; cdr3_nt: TGTGCCACCAGTGACTTCCCTGAAGGGGGAGATACGCAGTATTTT
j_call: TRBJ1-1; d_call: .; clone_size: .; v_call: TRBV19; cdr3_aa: CASMGIQNTEAFF; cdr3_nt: TGTGCCAGTATGGGGATCCAGAACACTGAAGCTTTCTTT
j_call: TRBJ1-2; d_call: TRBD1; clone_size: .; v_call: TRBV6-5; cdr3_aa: CASRGQALLGYTF; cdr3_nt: TGTGCCAGCAGAGGACAGGCGCTATTGGGCTACACCTTC
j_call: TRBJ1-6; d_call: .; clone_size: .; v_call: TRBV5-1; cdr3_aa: CASSLAQGGNSPLHF; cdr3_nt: TGCGCCAGCAGCTTGGCGCAGGGAGGAAATTCACCCCTCCACTTT
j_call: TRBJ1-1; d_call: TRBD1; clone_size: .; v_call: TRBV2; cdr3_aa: CASSEQGGPAEAFF; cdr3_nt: TGTGCCAGCAGTGAACAGGGGGGCCCCGCTGAAGCTTTCTTT